This TCR beta chain appears in the sequencing data of a study of CD8 T cells in Susac syndrome. Notes on the study in general: As the study acknowledged, the number of individuals who were part of its TCR sequencing and HLA analysis was relatively small.

Random hexamers were used to reverse transcribe the RNA input (about 0.5 to 1 ug). Coverage of TCR beta CDR3 amplification by immunoSEQ multiplex PCR extended to 54 Vbeta and 13 Jbeta. TCRdb re-derived calls from the immunoSEQ multiplex PCR reads in MiXCR, one entry per CDR3 protein. The profile covers about 170,000 distinct CDR3 sequences, with over 85% appearing a single time and around 0.09% taken by the ten largest. Regarding this clonotype: The antigen is unknown.

Both CD4+ and CD8+ T cells were negatively isolated, and TEMRA cells underwent FACS enrichment. The sequencing input was CD4+ T cells from PBMCs. This TCR came from a human donor with multiple sclerosis.

The chain's CDR3 is CASKRTGIDTEAFF. The CDR3 DNA follows: TGTGCCAGCAAACGGACAGGGATCGACACTGAAGCTTTCTTT. The chain combines TRBV6-2 or TRBV6-3 with TRBJ1-1, with TRBD1 identical over 8 bases. Germline V CDR1 and CDR2: MNHEY, SVGEGT. V trimming: 7 bases; J trimming: 3 bases; junction bases outside the gene matches: 7. The CDR3 has 14 amino acids.